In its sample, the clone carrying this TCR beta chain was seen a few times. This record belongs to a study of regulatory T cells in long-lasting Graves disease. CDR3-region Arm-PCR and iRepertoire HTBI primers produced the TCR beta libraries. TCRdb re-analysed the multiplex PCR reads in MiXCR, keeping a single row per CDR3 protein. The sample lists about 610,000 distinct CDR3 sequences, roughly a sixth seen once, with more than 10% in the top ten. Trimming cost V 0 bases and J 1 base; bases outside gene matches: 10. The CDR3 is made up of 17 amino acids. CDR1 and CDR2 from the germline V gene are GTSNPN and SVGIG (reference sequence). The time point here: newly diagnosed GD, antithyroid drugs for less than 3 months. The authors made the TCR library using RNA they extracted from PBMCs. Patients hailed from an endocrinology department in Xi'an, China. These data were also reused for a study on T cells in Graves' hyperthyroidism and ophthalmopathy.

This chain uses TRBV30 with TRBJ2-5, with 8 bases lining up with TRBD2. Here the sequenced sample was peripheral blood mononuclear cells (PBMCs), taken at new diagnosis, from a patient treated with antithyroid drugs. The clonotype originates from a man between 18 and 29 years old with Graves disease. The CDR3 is CAWSVKPTLAGQETQYF. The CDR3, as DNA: TGTGCCTGGAGTGTAAAGCCGACTCTAGCGGGCCAAGAGACCCAGTACTTC. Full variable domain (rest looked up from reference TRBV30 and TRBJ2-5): SQTIHQWPATLVQPVGSPLSLECTVEGTSNPNLYWYRQAAGRGLQLLFYSVGIGQISSEVPQNLSASRPQDRQFILSSKKLLLSDSGFYLCAWSVKPTLAGQETQYFGPGTRLLVL.